This paragraph covers one T cell receptor beta chain sequence. Its antigen is not known. The sample is drawn from a study of identifying expanded T cells in peripheral blood. Trimming removed 4 bases from V and 7 bases from J, with 15 bases in between. CDR1 is ENHRY and CDR2 is SYGVKD in the germline V gene. The CDR3 length is 14 residues. Clones were read by immunoSEQ multiplex PCR, and TCRdb kept only the in-frame ones, dropping some. The table shows roughly 100,000 clones, with roughly 88% occurring only once. Whole-study results and caveats: Over two and four weeks, about 17 and 20 clones changed, versus 1.2 between replicates.

This rearrangement joins TRBV10-3 to TRBJ2-3; D is perhaps TRBD2 (6 bases). Sequencing was carried out using blood. The TCR originated in a person aged 18 to 75 in good health. In nucleotides, the CDR3 is TGTGCCATCAGTGGTAGCGGACCGACCAATACGCAGTATTTT. Translating it yields CAISGSGPTNTQYF.